Here is one T cell receptor (beta chain) with its context. The antigen it recognizes is unknown. Base qualities are not at hand, and no much larger clone is one base apart. The data belong to a study of blood T cell repertoires in COVID-19 (TCRdb year 2020). At the level of the whole study: Collaborator samples came from the United States, Italy and Spain and covered acute and convalescent phases of COVID-19. The samples were drawn from two sources: the first 160 participants of the ongoing ImmuneRACE study, and fewer than 1,500 subjects contributed by 6 global collaborators. The dataset comprised deeply sampled blood TCRbeta repertoires from subjects exposed to, actively infected with, or recovered from COVID-19. The sample metadata nearly always contained a de-identified subject ID, COVID-19 status, age in years and sex. The material from the prospective study consisted of cDNA or gDNA derived from T cells, B-cell-depleted T cells, or PBMCs. The repertoires were made available in a free public database intended to serve as a resource for research on the immune response to SARS-CoV-2. Where HLA class I and class II types were available, the types were taken from metadata supplied by the sample provider, not from assay-based typing. Overall results and qualifications from the work: How much clinical and demographic metadata was included differed by source and by participant, and the metadata was provided uncurated.

TCRbeta CDR3 regions were amplified from genomic DNA by means of the immunoSEQ Assay, a bias-controlled multiplex PCR. Regarding the original processing steps: Within the assay, amplification of reference gene primers was used to estimate how many nucleated cells each sample contained. To quantify the absolute abundance of each unique TCRbeta CDR3 rearrangement, sequence reads were collapsed and filtered. For each sample, productive Simpson clonality was calculated by taking the square root of Simpson's diversity index across productive rearrangements. Not all clones reach the TCRdb copy of this immuneACCESS table, which keeps in-frame sequences only. Checked studies attribute under half of the gap to unresolved V genes and leave the rest unexplained. Clone size and the V and J calls come from that table; the DNA yielded D and trimming. This sample is represented by about 62,000 clones; around 65% of them were singletons. The ten largest clones add up to about half of the sample.

The cysteine opens and the phenylalanine closes a CDR3 of 13 amino acids. Just the 39-base CDR3 DNA is kept, in frame starting at base 1. CDR1 and CDR2 were assigned from the germline V gene as MDHEN and SYDVKM. The V end loses 2 bases and the J end loses 7 bases, and a stretch of 11 bases separates them. Participants in the prospective study were enrolled through a virtual design, were aged about 18 to 89 years, and lived in 20 to 30 United States geographic areas. In the prospective study, participants were assigned to cohorts based on the clinical history participants reported in a screening survey and a study questionnaire. Exposed participants had been in contact with someone with a PCR-confirmed or clinician-diagnosed COVID-19 case within 2 weeks of study entry. Each participant in the prospective study had whole blood, serum and a nasopharyngeal or oropharyngeal swab collected by mobile phlebotomists. Prospective study participants could optionally give additional blood draws and questionnaires over an approximately 2-month period. Prospective study blood samples were shipped either frozen or at room temperature before DNA extraction.

Sequenced sample: PBMCs or T cells enriched from blood (not recorded which). The rearrangement joined TRBV28 to TRBJ1-1; no D gene call is confident. This TCR was recovered from a woman aged 60-75 years who had been exposed to COVID-19. The nucleotide sequence is given as TGTGCCAGCAGTTTACTGGGAGGGAATGAAGCTTTCTTT. This sequence encodes CASSLLGGNEAFF.